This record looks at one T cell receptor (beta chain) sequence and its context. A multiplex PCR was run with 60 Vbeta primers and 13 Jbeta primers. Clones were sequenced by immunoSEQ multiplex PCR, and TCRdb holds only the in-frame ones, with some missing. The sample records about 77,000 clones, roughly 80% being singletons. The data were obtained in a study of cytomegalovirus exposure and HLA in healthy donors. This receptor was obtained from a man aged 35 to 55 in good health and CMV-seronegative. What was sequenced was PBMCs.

This CDR3 reads CASSPGGEGGYTF. In nucleotides, the CDR3 is TGTGCCAGCAGCCCGGGGGGGGAAGGTGGCTACACCTTC. The rearrangement links TRBV6-5 to TRBJ1-2, with a tentative D call TRBD1 (5 bases). The CDR3 runs 13 residues. Germline CDR1 and CDR2: MNHEY and SVGAGI. V was clipped by 6 bases and J by 7 bases, with 15 bases between them.